These 17 T cell receptor beta chains originate from one sample sequenced in a study of blood T cell repertoires in COVID-19. Generated by immunoSEQ multiplex PCR, the TCRdb table keeps only in-frame clones and is missing some. The repertoire holds approximately 340,000 clones, approximately 88% seen once, with around 8.9% in the top ten. Sequenced sample: peripheral blood. These receptors were obtained from a man aged 25-45 years with COVID-19, enrolled during active disease.

The chain couples TRBV5-8 to TRBJ1-1; TRBD1 aligns across 7 bases. The germline gives CDR1 SGHTS, CDR2 YDEGEE. The V gene end was trimmed by 4 bases and the J gene end by 1 base; junction bases not matched to a gene: 1. The CDR3 spans 13 residues. The CDR3 DNA sequence: TGTGCCAGCAGCCGGGACAGGAACACTGAAGCTTTCTTT. This encodes CASSRDRNTEAFF.

The CDR3 is CASSWSRENSNQPQHF. CDR3 nucleotide sequence: TGTGCCAGCAGCTGGAGCCGGGAGAATAGCAATCAGCCCCAGCATTTT. The chain uses TRBV5-6 and TRBJ1-5; D is uncertain. Between the trimmed V and J ends, which lost 3 bases and 0 bases, there was a span of 13 bases. The CDR3 extends over 16 amino acids. CDR1 and CDR2 (germline): SGHDT, YYEEEE.

This chain uses TRBV5-1 with TRBJ2-7; D may be TRBD1 (5 bases). V lost 7 bases, J lost 5 bases, and 10 bases lay in between. The CDR3 loop spans 11 amino acids. Per germline, CDR1 SGHRS and CDR2 YFSETQ. The CDR3 coding sequence is TGCGCCAGCGCAGGGATCGACGAGCAGTACTTC. Translating it yields CASAGIDEQYF.

The V call is TRBV30, the J call TRBJ1-2; D unresolved. V shed 5 bases and J shed 3 bases, with 13 bases lying between them. The CDR3 extends over 13 amino acids. Germline V CDR1 and CDR2: GTSNPN, SVGIG (reference sequence). The CDR3 sequence is CAWDLLGYYGYTF. The CDR3 nucleotides read TGTGCCTGGGATCTCCTAGGATACTATGGCTACACCTTC. The full variable domain, in which reference TRBV30 and TRBJ1-2 provide the parts outside the CDR3, is SQTIHQWPATLVQPVGSPLSLECTVEGTSNPNLYWYRQAAGRGLQLLFYSVGIGQISSEVPQNLSASRPQDRQFILSSKKLLLSDSGFYLCAWDLLGYYGYTFGSGTRLTVV.

The rearrangement joins TRBV11-3 to TRBJ2-7, with 7 bases matching TRBD1. V lost 4 bases, J lost 3 bases, and 3 bases stayed unmatched. CDR1 SGHNT and CDR2 YENEEA come from the germline V gene. This CDR3 contains 13 residues. The CDR3 bases are TGTGCCAGCAGCTGGGGACAGAGCTACGAGCAGTACTTC. Its protein is CASSWGQSYEQYF.

V is TRBV27 and J is TRBJ1-2; maybe TRBD1 (5 bases). This CDR3 region has 13 residues. Germline V lookup: CDR1 MNHEY, CDR2 SMNVEV (reference sequence). V was pared by 5 bases and J by 2 bases, with 9 bases between. In nucleotides, the CDR3 is TGTGCCAGCAGTATCAGACAGAACTATGGCTACACCTTC. It codes for CASSIRQNYGYTF.

The chain couples TRBV28 to TRBJ2-3; possibly TRBD1 for D (6 bases). This CDR3 has 14 amino acids. Trimming pared 7 bases from V and 8 bases from J, leaving 19 bases between. Germline V lookup: CDR1 MDHEN, CDR2 SYDVKM. The CDR3 is CASTPRGLMGTQYF. The CDR3 region has the DNA TGTGCCAGCACTCCCAGGGGCCTTATGGGTACGCAGTATTTT.

This clone was recorded a few times. The J gene is TRBJ1-5, the V gene TRBV7-9, with 11 bases fitting TRBD1. This CDR3 spans 15 amino acids. Germline CDR1 reads SEHNR; CDR2 reads FQNEAQ (reference sequence). With V trimmed by 5 bases and J by 6 bases, 6 bases remained unmatched. The CDR3 sequence: CASSGQGARGQPQHF. The DNA of the CDR3 is TGTGCCAGCAGCGGACAGGGGGCGAGGGGTCAGCCCCAGCATTTT.

CDR3 loop: CASSLGGRPPEQYF. DNA for the CDR3: TGTGCCAGCAGCTTGGGCGGGAGGCCCCCCGAGCAGTACTTC. The chain uses TRBV5-6 and TRBJ2-7; 8 bases fit TRBD2. The length of the CDR3 is 14 residues. CDR1 is SGHDT, CDR2 YYEEEE, per germline. J gave up 6 bases and V 0 bases, and 5 bases lay outside the gene matches.

The chain couples TRBV11-2 to TRBJ2-3; D remains ambiguous. The CDR3 runs to 15 residues. V lost 5 bases, J lost 5 bases, and 17 bases lay in between. CDR1 SGHAT and CDR2 FQNNGV come from the germline V gene. Here the CDR3 DNA reads TGTGCCAGCAGCCCATCCCAGCGTTCGGTAGATACGCAGTATTTT. Translated: CASSPSQRSVDTQYF.

The genes are TRBV6-5 and TRBJ1-2; 8 bases are shared with TRBD1. After removal of 7 bases from V and 4 bases from J, the junction contained 11 bases not matched to a gene. CDR3 length: 15 amino acids. Germline values: CDR1 MNHEY, CDR2 SVGAGI. This CDR3 is CASTAPGQVVYGYTF. The CDR3 DNA sequence: TGTGCCAGCACTGCCCCGGGACAGGTAGTCTATGGCTACACCTTC.

The rearrangement joins TRBV12-3 or TRBV12-4 to TRBJ2-3; D is uncertain. The ends were cut back, 5 bases at V and 5 bases at J, with 5 bases in the middle. The CDR3 totals 11 residues. In DNA, the CDR3 is TGTGCCAGCAGTAATCAAGATACGCAGTATTTT. It encodes CASSNQDTQYF.

Concerning this clone itself: Other DNA variants within this sample encode the same CDR3. The chain carries TRBV7-3 and TRBJ2-3, with D perhaps TRBD1 (5 bases). Trimming took 0 bases from V and 1 from J, leaving 8 bases between them. CDR1 and CDR2 (germline): SGHTA, FQGTGA. The CDR3 covers 15 residues. The CDR3: CASSLTGQGTDTQYF. CDR3 bases: TGTGCCAGCAGCTTAACGGGGCAGGGCACAGATACGCAGTATTTT.

This chain links TRBV28 with TRBJ2-7, with D possibly TRBD2 on 5 matching bases. Germline V CDR1 and CDR2: MDHEN, SYDVKM. The CDR3 totals 16 residues. V was cut by 5 bases and J by 0 bases, with 17 bases left in between. The CDR3 here is CASSLPAAGSSYEQYF. The DNA of the CDR3 is TGTGCCAGCAGTCTCCCAGCGGCTGGCAGCTCCTACGAGCAGTACTTC.

In the case of this clone: One end of the junction does not line up with germline, which may come from a read error. The genes are TRBV10-3 and TRBJ2-7; the D gene is possibly TRBD2 (6 bases). CDR1 is ENHRY and CDR2 is SYGVKD in the germline V gene. This CDR3 has 13 amino acids. As DNA, the CDR3 is TGTGCCATCAATGAGGGACTTTCCTACGAGCAGTACTTC. Amino acids: CAINEGLSYEQYF.

The V and J genes are TRBV9 and TRBJ2-3; D unclear. The CDR3 extends over 14 amino acids. Between the trimmed V and J ends, which lost 6 bases and 3 bases, there was a span of 14 bases. CDR1 is SGDLS, CDR2 YYNGEE, per germline. CDR3 sequence reads: CASTLSHFTDTQYF. The CDR3 DNA sequence: TGTGCCAGCACCCTAAGCCATTTTACAGATACGCAGTATTTT.

This chain links TRBV24-1 with TRBJ1-5; D gene uncertain. Germline loops: CDR1 KGHDR, CDR2 SFDVKD. The germline V and J ends were trimmed by 3 bases and 2 bases, with 10 bases remaining between them. This CDR3 region has 15 residues. The CDR3 DNA reads as TGTGCCACCAGTGATACGAGGATGGGCAATCAGCCCCAGCATTTT. This sequence encodes CATSDTRMGNQPQHF.